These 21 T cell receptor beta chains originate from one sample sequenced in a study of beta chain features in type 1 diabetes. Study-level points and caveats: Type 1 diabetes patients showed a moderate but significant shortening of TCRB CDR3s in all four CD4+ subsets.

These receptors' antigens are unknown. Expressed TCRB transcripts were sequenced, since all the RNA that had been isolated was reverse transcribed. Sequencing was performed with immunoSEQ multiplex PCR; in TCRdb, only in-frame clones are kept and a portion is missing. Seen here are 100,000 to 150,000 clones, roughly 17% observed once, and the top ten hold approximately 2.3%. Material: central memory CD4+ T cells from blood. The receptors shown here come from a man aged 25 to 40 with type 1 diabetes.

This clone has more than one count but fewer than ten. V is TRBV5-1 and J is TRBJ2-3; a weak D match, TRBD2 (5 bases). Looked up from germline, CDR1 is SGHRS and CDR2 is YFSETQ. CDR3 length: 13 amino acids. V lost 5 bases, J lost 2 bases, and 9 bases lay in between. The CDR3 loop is CASRTGVTDTQYF. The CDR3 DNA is TGCGCCAGCAGAACCGGGGTCACAGATACGCAGTATTTT.

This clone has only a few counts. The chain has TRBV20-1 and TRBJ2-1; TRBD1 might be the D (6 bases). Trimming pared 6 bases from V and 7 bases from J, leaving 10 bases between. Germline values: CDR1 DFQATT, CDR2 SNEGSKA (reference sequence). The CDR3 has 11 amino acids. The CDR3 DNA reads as TGCAGTGCCCGGACAGTTAATGAGCAGTTCTTC. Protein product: CSARTVNEQFF.

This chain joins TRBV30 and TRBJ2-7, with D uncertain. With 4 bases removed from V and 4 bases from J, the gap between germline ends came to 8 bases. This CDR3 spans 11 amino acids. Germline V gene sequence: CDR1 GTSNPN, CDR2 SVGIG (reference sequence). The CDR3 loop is CAWTDFYEQYF. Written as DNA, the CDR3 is TGTGCCTGGACAGACTTTTACGAGCAGTACTTC.

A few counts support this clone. The CDR3 DNA follows: TGTGCCAGCAGTTTGCAGGGGACGGGTGAAGCTTTCTTT. Translating it yields CASSLQGTGEAFF. This chain links TRBV27 with TRBJ1-1; maybe TRBD1 (6 bases). The V and J ends lost 3 bases and 7 bases respectively, with 12 bases between them. CDR3 size: 13 residues. Germline CDR1 reads MNHEY; CDR2 reads SMNVEV (reference sequence).

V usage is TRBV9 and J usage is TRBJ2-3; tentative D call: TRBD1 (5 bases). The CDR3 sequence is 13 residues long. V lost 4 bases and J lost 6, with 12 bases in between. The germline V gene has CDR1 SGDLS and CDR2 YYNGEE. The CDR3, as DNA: TGTGCCAGCAGCCAGCCAGGGTGGGATACGCAGTATTTT. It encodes CASSQPGWDTQYF. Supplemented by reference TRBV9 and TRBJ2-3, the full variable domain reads DSGVTQTPKHLITATGQRVTLRCSPRSGDLSVYWYQQSLDQGLQFLIQYYNGEERAKGNILERFSAQQFPDLHSELNLSSLELGDSALYFCASSQPGWDTQYFGPGTRLTVL.

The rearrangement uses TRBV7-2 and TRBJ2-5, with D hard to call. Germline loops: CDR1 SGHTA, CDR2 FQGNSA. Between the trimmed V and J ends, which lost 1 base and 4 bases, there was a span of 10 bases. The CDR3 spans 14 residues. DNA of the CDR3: TGTGCCAGCAGCTTAGGGTACAGAGGAGAGACCCAGTACTTC. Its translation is CASSLGYRGETQYF.

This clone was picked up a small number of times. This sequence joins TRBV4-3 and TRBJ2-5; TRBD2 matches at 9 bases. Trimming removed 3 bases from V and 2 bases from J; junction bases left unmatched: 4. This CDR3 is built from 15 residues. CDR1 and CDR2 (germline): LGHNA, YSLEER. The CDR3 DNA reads TGCGCCAGCAGCCACGGGACTAGCCTTCAAGAGACCCAGTACTTC. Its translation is CASSHGTSLQETQYF.

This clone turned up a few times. CDR3 sequence: CASSPSGTGVNEQFF. Here the CDR3 DNA reads TGTGCCAGCAGCCCCTCCGGGACAGGGGTCAATGAGCAGTTCTTC. The genes are TRBV7-2 and TRBJ2-1; TRBD1 matches 10 bases. The CDR3 has 15 amino acids. Germline V gene lookup returns CDR1 SGHTA and CDR2 FQGNSA. The ends lost 5 bases at V and 6 bases at J; junction bases unmatched: 7.

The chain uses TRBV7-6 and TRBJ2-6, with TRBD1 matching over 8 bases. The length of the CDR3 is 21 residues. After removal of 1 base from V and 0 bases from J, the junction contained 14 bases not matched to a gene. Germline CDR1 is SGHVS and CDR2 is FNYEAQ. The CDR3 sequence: CASSLELVTQGAYSGANVLTF. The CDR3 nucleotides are TGTGCCAGCAGCTTAGAGTTAGTTACTCAGGGGGCCTACTCTGGGGCCAACGTCCTGACTTTC. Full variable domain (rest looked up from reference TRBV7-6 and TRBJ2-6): GAGVSQSPRYKVTKRGQDVALRCDPISGHVSLYWYRQALGQGPEFLTYFNYEAQQDKSGLPNDRFSAERPEGSISTLTIQRTEQRDSAMYRCASSLELVTQGAYSGANVLTFGAGSRLTVL.

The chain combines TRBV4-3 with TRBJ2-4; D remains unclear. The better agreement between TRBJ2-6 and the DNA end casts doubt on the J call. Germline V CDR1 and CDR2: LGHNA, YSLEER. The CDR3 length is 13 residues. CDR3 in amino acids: CASSQDLGRGLTF. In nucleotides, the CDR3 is TGCGCCAGCAGCCAAGATCTCGGCAGAGGCCTGACTTTC.

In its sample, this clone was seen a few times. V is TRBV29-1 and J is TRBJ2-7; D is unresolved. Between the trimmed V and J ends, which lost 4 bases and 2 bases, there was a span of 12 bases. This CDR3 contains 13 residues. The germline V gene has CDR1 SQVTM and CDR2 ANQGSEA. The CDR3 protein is CSVVTDITYEQYF. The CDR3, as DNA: TGCAGCGTTGTCACAGATATCACCTACGAGCAGTACTTC.

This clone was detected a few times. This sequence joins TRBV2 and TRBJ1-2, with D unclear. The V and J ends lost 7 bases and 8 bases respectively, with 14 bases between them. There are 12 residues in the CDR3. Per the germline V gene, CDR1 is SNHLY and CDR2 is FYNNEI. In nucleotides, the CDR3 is TGTGCCAGCACTTTCGCCGGTGGCGGCTACACCTTC. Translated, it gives CASTFAGGGYTF.

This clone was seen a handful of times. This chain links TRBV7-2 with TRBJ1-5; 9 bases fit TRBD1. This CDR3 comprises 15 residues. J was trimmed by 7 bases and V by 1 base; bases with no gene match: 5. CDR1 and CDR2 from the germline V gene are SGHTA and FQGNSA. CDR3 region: CASSLEQGAEQPQHF. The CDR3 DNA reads TGTGCCAGCAGCTTAGAACAGGGGGCTGAACAGCCCCAGCATTTT. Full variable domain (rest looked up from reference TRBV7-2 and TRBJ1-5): GAGVSQSPSNKVTEKGKDVELRCDPISGHTALYWYRQSLGQGLEFLIYFQGNSAPDKSGLPSDRFSAERTGGSVSTLTIQRTQQEDSAVYLCASSLEQGAEQPQHFGDGTRLSIL.

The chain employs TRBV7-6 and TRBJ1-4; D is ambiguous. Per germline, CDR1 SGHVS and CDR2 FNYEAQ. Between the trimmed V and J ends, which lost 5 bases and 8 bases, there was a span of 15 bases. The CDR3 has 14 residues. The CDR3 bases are TGTGCCAGCAGCCGTGGAGGGCCGAGGGAAAAACTGTTTTTT. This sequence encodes CASSRGGPREKLFF. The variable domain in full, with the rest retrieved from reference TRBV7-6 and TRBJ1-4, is GAGVSQSPRYKVTKRGQDVALRCDPISGHVSLYWYRQALGQGPEFLTYFNYEAQQDKSGLPNDRFSAERPEGSISTLTIQRTEQRDSAMYRCASSRGGPREKLFFGSGTQLSVL.

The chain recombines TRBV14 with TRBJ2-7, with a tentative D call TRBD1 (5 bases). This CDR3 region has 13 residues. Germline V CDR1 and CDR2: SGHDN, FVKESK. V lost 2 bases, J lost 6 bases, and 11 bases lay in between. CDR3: CASSQQDKLEQYF. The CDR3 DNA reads TGTGCCAGCAGCCAACAGGACAAACTCGAGCAGTACTTC.

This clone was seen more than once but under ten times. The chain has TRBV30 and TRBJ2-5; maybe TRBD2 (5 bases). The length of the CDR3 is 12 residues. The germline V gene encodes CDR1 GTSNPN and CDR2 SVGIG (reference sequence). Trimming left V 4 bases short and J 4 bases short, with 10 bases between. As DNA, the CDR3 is TGTGCCTGGAACCGGGATCTAGAGACCCAGTACTTC. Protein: CAWNRDLETQYF.

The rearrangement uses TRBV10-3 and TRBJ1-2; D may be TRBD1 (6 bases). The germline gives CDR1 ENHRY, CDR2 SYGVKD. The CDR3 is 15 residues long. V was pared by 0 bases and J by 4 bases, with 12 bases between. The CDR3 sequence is CAISESTRGGYGYTF. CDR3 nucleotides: TGTGCCATCAGTGAGTCGACCAGGGGAGGCTATGGCTACACCTTC.

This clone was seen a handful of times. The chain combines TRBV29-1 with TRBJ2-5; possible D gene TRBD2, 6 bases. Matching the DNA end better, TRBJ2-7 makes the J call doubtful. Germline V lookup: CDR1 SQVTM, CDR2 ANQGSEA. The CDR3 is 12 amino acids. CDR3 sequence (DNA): TGCAGCGCTGGACTACTGGGCTACGAGCAGTACTTC. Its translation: CSAGLLGYEQYF.

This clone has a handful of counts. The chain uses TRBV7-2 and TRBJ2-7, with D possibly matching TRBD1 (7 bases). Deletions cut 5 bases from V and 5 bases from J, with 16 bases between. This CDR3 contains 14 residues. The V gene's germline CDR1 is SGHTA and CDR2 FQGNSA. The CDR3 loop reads CASSPGGTVHEQYF. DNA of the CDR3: TGTGCCAGCAGCCCCGGCGGGACAGTCCACGAGCAGTACTTC. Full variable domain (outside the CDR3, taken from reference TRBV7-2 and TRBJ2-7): GAGVSQSPSNKVTEKGKDVELRCDPISGHTALYWYRQSLGQGLEFLIYFQGNSAPDKSGLPSDRFSAERTGGSVSTLTIQRTQQEDSAVYLCASSPGGTVHEQYFGPGTRLTVT.

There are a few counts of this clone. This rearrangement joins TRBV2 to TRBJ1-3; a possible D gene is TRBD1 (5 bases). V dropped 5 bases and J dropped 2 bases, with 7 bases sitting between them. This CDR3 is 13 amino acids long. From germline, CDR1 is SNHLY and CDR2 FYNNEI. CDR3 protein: CASSWDAGNTIYF. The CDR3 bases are TGTGCCAGCAGTTGGGACGCTGGAAACACCATATATTTT.

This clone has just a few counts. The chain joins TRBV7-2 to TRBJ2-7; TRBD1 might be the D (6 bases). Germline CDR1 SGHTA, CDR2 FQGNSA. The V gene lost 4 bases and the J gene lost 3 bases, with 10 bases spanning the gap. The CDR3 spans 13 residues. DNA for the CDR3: TGTGCCAGCAGCTCCCTACAGGGCTACGAGCAGTACTTC. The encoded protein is CASSSLQGYEQYF.